One sample yielded the 6 T cell receptor beta chains listed below, sequenced in a study of T cell responses to AZD1222 COVID-19 vaccine. Data came from immunoSEQ multiplex PCR; TCRdb stores just in-frame clones and leaves some out. Of around 99,000 clones listed, approximately 87% are singletons. This specimen was peripheral blood, taken 28 days after the second AZD1222 dose. These receptors all come from an adult who received the AZD1222 COVID-19 vaccine.

J is TRBJ2-3 and V is TRBV7-9; D gene ambiguous. This CDR3 comprises 14 residues. The V gene lost 4 bases and the J gene lost 0 bases, with 8 bases spanning the gap. Germline V gives CDR1 SEHNR, CDR2 FQNEAQ (reference sequence). CDR3 in DNA: TGTGCCAGCAGCTCAGAGAAGAGCACAGATACGCAGTATTTT. This codes for CASSSEKSTDTQYF.

This clone was found a few times. The genes are TRBV9 and TRBJ1-1; 7 positions agree with TRBD1. CDR1 is SGDLS and CDR2 is YYNGEE in the germline V gene. The length of the CDR3 is 17 residues. V was clipped by 3 bases and J by 5 bases; unmatched bases: 16. In DNA form, the CDR3 reads TGTGCCAGCAGCGCCAATCACCAAGGGGGCAAGGGTACTGAAGCTTTCTTT. This sequence encodes CASSANHQGGKGTEAFF.

V and J are TRBV2 and TRBJ1-1, with TRBD1 as a possible D gene (5 bases). Trimming pared 6 bases from V and 4 bases from J, leaving 12 bases between. Germline V gives CDR1 SNHLY, CDR2 FYNNEI. CDR3 length: 13 amino acids. Here the CDR3 reads CASSTGMGTEAFF. In DNA form, the CDR3 reads TGTGCCAGCAGCACAGGTATGGGCACTGAAGCTTTCTTT.

The J gene is TRBJ2-6, the V gene TRBV5-1; D is uncertain. Germline V gene lookup returns CDR1 SGHRS and CDR2 YFSETQ. V was cut by 2 bases and J by 0 bases, with 9 bases left in between. This CDR3 comprises 16 residues. The CDR3 loop is CASSLGPTSGANVLTF. For the CDR3, the DNA is TGCGCCAGCAGCTTAGGACCGACCTCTGGGGCCAACGTCCTGACTTTC.

This sequence joins TRBV25-1 and TRBJ1-2; possible D gene TRBD1, 5 bases. The germline V gene has CDR1 MGHDK and CDR2 SYGVNS. V lost 6 bases, J lost 1 base, and 18 bases lay in between. This CDR3 region has 16 residues. In nucleotides, the CDR3 is TGTGCCAGCAGAAAGACCATAGGGGACTTTAACTATGGCTACACCTTC. This sequence encodes CASRKTIGDFNYGYTF.

The chain employs TRBV19 and TRBJ1-4; the D gene is possibly TRBD1 (6 bases). Germline V gene data show CDR1 as LNHDA and CDR2 as SQIVND (reference sequence). With 5 bases removed from V and 0 bases from J, the gap between germline ends came to 7 bases. This CDR3 spans 14 amino acids. The CDR3 nucleotides read TGTGCCAGTAGTTACAGGGCAACTAATGAAAAACTGTTTTTT. Amino acids: CASSYRATNEKLFF.